This T cell receptor (beta chain) was identified in a study of technical replicates of blood from several donors. CDR3 length equals 13 residues. From germline, CDR1 is SGHTA and CDR2 FQGNSA. V lost 5 bases and J lost 3, with 10 bases in between. The protocol was immunoSEQ multiplex PCR, while the TCRdb copy is restricted to in-frame clones and leaves out a portion. In the table there are 30,000 to 40,000 clones, around nine tenths of which are singletons. This chain uses TRBV7-2 with TRBJ1-1; tentative D call: TRBD1 (5 bases). Sequenced material: PBMCs. The TCR sequence derives from a human donor in good health. Some clones in this sample may be carry-over from other donors' samples. The CDR3 region has the DNA TGTGCCAGCAGCCGCGACAGCCACACTGAAGCTTTCTTT. As protein: CASSRDSHTEAFF.